This TCR beta chain was recorded in a study of CD8+CD57+ T cells in acquired aplastic anemia. On the study more broadly: Mean yield of DNA from sorted CD4+ and CD8+ cells was around 3 ug.

TCR beta VDJ and CDR3 profiles were obtained from a genomic DNA template. TCRdb called the reads again in MiXCR, with one record for every CDR3 protein. The sample gives roughly 58,000 distinct CDR3 sequences, about 50% of which show up once; under 2.5% is in the top ten. Trimming cost V 8 bases and J 6 bases, with 9 bases left between them. The CDR3 runs to 10 residues. The V gene's germline CDR1 is DFQATT and CDR2 SNEGSKA (reference sequence). This sequence originates from a human donor in good health, serving as a control. The sequenced material came from sorted CD4+, CD8+, or CD8+CD57+ T cells (not recorded which) from PBMCs. The chain carries TRBV20-1 and TRBJ2-3; no definite D call. The CDR3 DNA sequence: TGCAGTTACGGGCCGGATACGCAGTATTTT. As protein: CSYGPDTQYF.